These T cell receptor beta chains were read from a single sample in a study of Ad26.COV2.S vaccination and SARS-CoV-2 variants. Clones were sequenced by immunoSEQ multiplex PCR, and TCRdb holds only the in-frame ones, with some missing. The profile shows under 550,000 clones, 88% of them singletons. Here the sequenced sample was peripheral blood, taken in a trial of Ad26.COV2.S vaccine versus placebo. These receptors were taken from a person between 18 and 59 years old who received the Ad26.COV2.S COVID-19 vaccine or a placebo. CDR3s include the opening cysteine and the closing phenylalanine or tryptophan. Each record gives: clone size, D gene, J gene, V gene, CDR3 DNA, CDR3 protein. The D gene is left open where the match is weak. A row's size may be missing; if present it is once, few, many or a size class.

NA TRBD2 TRBJ2-5 TRBV7-2 TGTGCCAGCACCATTACTAGCGGGGGTGGGGAGACCCAGTACTTC CASTITSGGGETQYF
few NA TRBJ1-2 TRBV7-9 TGTGCCAGCAGCTTAGTATTCCGAGGCCCCGAGGGAGATGGCTACACCTTC CASSLVFRGPEGDGYTF
NA NA TRBJ1-1 TRBV9 TGTGCCAGCAGCGTTTCTGGGAACACTGAAGCTTTCTTT CASSVSGNTEAFF
NA TRBD1 TRBJ1-4 TRBV27 TGTGCCAGCAAAGTTGGGCGGACAGGGGGACTTGAAAAACTGTTTTTT CASKVGRTGGLEKLFF
NA NA TRBJ1-5 TRBV28 TGTGCCAGCCATACAGGTCTTAGCAATCAGCCCCAGCATTTT CASHTGLSNQPQHF
once TRBD2 TRBJ2-3 TRBV7-2 TGTGCCAGCAGCTTCGGACTAGCGGGGGGGCAGACAGATACGCAGTATTTT CASSFGLAGGQTDTQYF
NA NA TRBJ2-5 TRBV19 TGTGCCAGTAGTATGGGCGGACCAGAGACCCAGTACTTC CASSMGGPETQYF
NA TRBD2 TRBJ2-1 TRBV7-2 TGTGCCAGCAGCTTAGGTGTACTAGCGGGGACCTACAATGAGCAGTTCTTC CASSLGVLAGTYNEQFF
NA NA TRBJ1-2 TRBV18 TGTGCCAGCTCACCAGTGGAACGTTATGGCTACACCTTC CASSPVERYGYTF
NA NA TRBJ1-2 TRBV7-9 TGTGCCAGCAGCGTCGGGAGAGGTGATGGCTACACCTTC CASSVGRGDGYTF
NA NA TRBJ1-2 TRBV7-3 TGTGCCAGCAGCTTATCGGGCAGGGCGGATGGCTACACCTTC CASSLSGRADGYTF
NA TRBD1 TRBJ1-1 TRBV7-9 TGTGCCAGCAGCTTGGGGGACAGGGGAACTGAAGCTTTCTTT CASSLGDRGTEAFF
NA TRBD1 TRBJ1-3 TRBV18 TGTGCCAGCTCGCAAAGGGGACAGACACGCTCTGGAAACACCATATATTTT CASSQRGQTRSGNTIYF
NA NA TRBJ2-5 TRBV4-1 TGCGCCAGCAGCCATAGAGTCACCCAAGAGACCCAGTACTTC CASSHRVTQETQYF
NA NA TRBJ1-5 TRBV2 TGTGCCAGCAGTGGGACCTCCGGGTCTTATCAGCCCCAGCATTTT CASSGTSGSYQPQHF
NA NA TRBJ1-2 TRBV5-6 TGTGCCAGCAGGCTGACGGTTAACTATGGCTACACCTTC CASRLTVNYGYTF
NA TRBD2 TRBJ2-3 TRBV6-2/TRBV6-3 TGTGCCAGCAGCCCTAATTTTAGCGGGGGGGCAACAGATACGCAGTATTTT CASSPNFSGGATDTQYF
once NA TRBJ1-6 TRBV5-6 TGTGCCAGCAGCCTCGGTTTTGATTCACCCCTCCACTTT CASSLGFDSPLHF
NA NA TRBJ1-1 TRBV6-2/TRBV6-3 TGTGCCAGCAGTTACCAGAACACTGAAGCTTTCTTT CASSYQNTEAFF
NA NA TRBJ2-2 TRBV27 TGTGCCAGCAGATTAAACAGGAACACCGGGGAGCTGTTTTTT CASRLNRNTGELFF
NA NA TRBJ2-3 TRBV5-1 TGCGCCAGCAGCATAGGACAGCGCACAGATACGCAGTATTTT CASSIGQRTDTQYF
NA TRBD2 TRBJ2-7 TRBV7-2 TGTGCCAGCAGCCCTAGCGGGGATTCCTACGAGCAGTACTTC CASSPSGDSYEQYF
NA NA TRBJ2-7 TRBV7-8 TGTGCCAGCAGCCGCGGGACTTCCTACGAGCAGTACTTC CASSRGTSYEQYF
NA NA TRBJ2-3 TRBV7-9 TGTGCCAGCAGCTTAGTAGTAGATACGCAGTATTTT CASSLVVDTQYF
NA NA TRBJ2-3 TRBV9 TGTGCCAGCAGCGTAGGTCCGGGGGACCCGAGCACAGATACGCAGTATTTT CASSVGPGDPSTDTQYF
NA TRBD1 TRBJ1-6 TRBV3-1/TRBV3-2 TGTGCCGCGAGGGTATCTGGACAGGGGAATAATTCACCCCTCCACTTT CAARVSGQGNNSPLHF
NA NA TRBJ2-1 TRBV6-1 TGTGCCAGCAGTGAACAGAGCTCCTACAATGAGCAGTTCTTC CASSEQSSYNEQFF
NA NA TRBJ2-1 TRBV12-3/TRBV12-4 TGTGCCAGCAGCCGCAGGGAACACAATGAGCAGTTCTTC CASSRREHNEQFF
few NA TRBJ2-7 TRBV11-2 TGTGCCAGCAGCTTAGAGTCTGGACCCAACTACGAGCAGTACTTC CASSLESGPNYEQYF
NA NA TRBJ2-5 TRBV7-2 TGTGCCAGCAGTTGGGGGTCCGCAGAGACCCAGTACTTC CASSWGSAETQYF
NA NA TRBJ2-3 TRBV28 TGTGCCAGCAGCCTCGAGGGTACGCAGTATTTT CASSLEGTQYF
NA NA TRBJ2-3 TRBV12-5 TGTGCTAGTGGTTTGGGGCTGGGGCGCACAGATACGCAGTATTTT CASGLGLGRTDTQYF
NA TRBD1 TRBJ2-2 TRBV6-6 TGTGCCAGCAGTTATAGACAGGGAGAGAACACCGGGGAGCTGTTTTTT CASSYRQGENTGELFF
NA NA TRBJ2-2 TRBV7-9 TGTGCCAGCAGCTCGGTAGGGGGTGAGGAGCTGTTTTTT CASSSVGGEELFF
NA NA TRBJ1-1 TRBV30 TGTGCCTGGAGTGCCGAATGGGGGGCCAACACTGAAGCTTTCTTT CAWSAEWGANTEAFF
NA TRBD1 TRBJ1-5 TRBV6-2/TRBV6-3 TGTGCCAGCAGTTACGAGCCGGGACAGCGGGCGGGGGCGAGCAATCAGCCCCAGCATTTT CASSYEPGQRAGASNQPQHF
NA NA TRBJ2-3 TRBV27 TGTGCCAGCAGTGACGCCGACACGTCGGATACGCAGTATTTT CASSDADTSDTQYF
NA NA TRBJ2-5 TRBV24-1 TGTGCCACCAGTGATGTAGGGGGGAGAGGGGAGACCCAGTACTTC CATSDVGGRGETQYF
once NA TRBJ2-1 TRBV28 TGTGCCAGCAGTTTGCGCGGGTGGAAATACAACTATAACTCCTACAATGAGCAGTTCTTC CASSLRGWKYNYNSYNEQFF
NA NA TRBJ2-2 TRBV5-6 TGTGCCAGCAGCTTGGGACAGGGGGAGCTGTTTTTT CASSLGQGELFF
NA TRBD1 TRBJ2-1 TRBV7-6 TGTGCCAGCAGCATCCAACAGGGGGCGGTTAATGAGCAGTTCTTC CASSIQQGAVNEQFF
NA NA TRBJ2-5 TRBV5-1 TGCGCCAGCAGCTCCCTTCGCGGAAACAGCAAGGGTGGGGGGTACCAAGAGACCCAGTACTTC CASSSLRGNSKGGGYQETQYF
NA NA TRBJ1-1 TRBV19 TGTGCCAGTAGTATTACCCTTCCGGCGGGCACTGAAGCTTTCTTT CASSITLPAGTEAFF
NA NA TRBJ2-3 TRBV4-3 TGCGCCAGCAGCCAAGATCTGAGACTTAGTGGAGATACGCAGTATTTT CASSQDLRLSGDTQYF
NA TRBD1 TRBJ2-1 TRBV27 TGTGCCAGCAGCACAGGGGTGGGCTGGTACAATGAGCAGTTCTTC CASSTGVGWYNEQFF